Shown below are 17 T cell receptor beta chains from a single sample sequenced in a study of radiotherapy plus CTLA-4 blockade in lung cancer. Only in-frame clones appear in the TCRdb table, and some are missing; sequencing was by immunoSEQ multiplex PCR. The sample has tens of thousands of clones, 83% seen once; the top ten hold roughly 0.84%. The sequences come from peripheral blood, collected from a patient treated with radiotherapy plus ipilimumab. These receptors came from a human donor with non-small cell lung cancer who had stable disease on radiotherapy plus ipilimumab.

This clone is a singleton in its sample. The gene calls are TRBV7-3 and TRBJ2-3; 9 bases are shared with TRBD1. Per germline, CDR1 SGHTA and CDR2 FQGTGA. The CDR3 totals 15 residues. Trimming removed 4 bases from V and 3 bases from J; junction bases left unmatched: 5. The CDR3 coding sequence is TGTGCCAGCAGCTCAGGACAGGGGAGGACAGATACGCAGTATTTT. Translation gives CASSSGQGRTDTQYF.

The chain uses TRBV5-6 and TRBJ1-1; D gene ambiguous. The CDR3 is made up of 17 amino acids. Trimming stripped 0 bases from V and 1 base from J, with 16 bases between. Germline V gene lookup returns CDR1 SGHDT and CDR2 YYEEEE. Written as DNA, the CDR3 is TGTGCCAGCAGCTTGGTTTCCCGGGTCAGAGCGAACACTGAAGCTTTCTTT. It codes for CASSLVSRVRANTEAFF.

V gene TRBV5-1 combines with J gene TRBJ1-1; 9 bases map to TRBD1. Losses at the gene ends were 1 base for V and 3 bases for J; bases not matched to a gene: 10. Germline lookup yields CDR1 SGHRS and CDR2 YFSETQ. The CDR3 consists of 17 residues. Here the CDR3 reads CASSLQGTGSWDTEAFF. The CDR3 DNA is TGCGCCAGCAGCTTGCAGGGGACAGGGAGTTGGGACACTGAAGCTTTCTTT.

The chain carries TRBV6-5 and TRBJ2-2; D is undetermined. The CDR3 is made up of 15 amino acids. V dropped 4 bases and J dropped 6 bases, with 15 bases sitting between them. Germline V gene lookup returns CDR1 MNHEY and CDR2 SVGAGI. The CDR3 nucleotides read TGTGCCAGCAGTTCCGCCCACAAGTCCTCCGGGGAGCTGTTTTTT. It codes for CASSSAHKSSGELFF.

The V call is TRBV7-6, the J call TRBJ2-7, with 9 bases lining up with TRBD1. CDR1 is SGHVS, CDR2 FNYEAQ, per germline. The CDR3 consists of 14 residues. The V and J ends lost 3 bases and 7 bases, in that order; junction bases with no gene match: 7. As DNA, the CDR3 is TGTGCCAGCAGCTTGGGTGGGACAGGGAGAGAGCAGTACTTC. The encoded protein is CASSLGGTGREQYF.

This chain links TRBV5-1 with TRBJ1-1; no firm D call. Germline CDR1 is SGHRS and CDR2 is YFSETQ. V was pared by 0 bases and J by 0 bases, with 3 bases between. The CDR3 sequence is 13 residues long. The CDR3 region is CASSLGMNTEAFF. The CDR3 bases are TGCGCCAGCAGCTTGGGGATGAACACTGAAGCTTTCTTT.

The V and J genes are TRBV19 and TRBJ1-1; D ambiguous. V lost 8 bases and J 1 base, leaving 17 bases between the germline ends. Germline V gives CDR1 LNHDA, CDR2 SQIVND (reference sequence). The CDR3 is 15 amino acids. Here the CDR3 DNA reads TGTGCCAGTCGGGAGAGGGAGGGCGCGAACACTGAAGCTTTCTTT. It yields the protein CASREREGANTEAFF.

Only a few counts were recorded for this clone. The rearrangement links TRBV28 to TRBJ2-7, with D unclear. The CDR3 contains 14 residues. The germline V gene encodes CDR1 MDHEN and CDR2 SYDVKM. The V and J ends lost 4 bases and 4 bases respectively, with 14 bases between them. CDR3 amino acids: CASSSPGWSYEQYF. CDR3 coding DNA: TGTGCCAGCAGTTCCCCAGGTTGGAGTTACGAGCAGTACTTC.

V usage is TRBV5-6 and J usage is TRBJ1-1, with D unresolved. CDR1 is SGHDT, CDR2 YYEEEE, per germline. This CDR3 contains 13 residues. V lost 4 bases, J lost 1 base, and 8 bases lay in between. The CDR3 DNA sequence: TGTGCCAGCAGCGGGAAGGGGAACACTGAAGCTTTCTTT. This codes for CASSGKGNTEAFF.

This clone was seen a single time. The V and J genes are TRBV2 and TRBJ2-1; TRBD2 aligns across 13 bases. The CDR3 length is 15 residues. Trimming removed 6 bases from V and 6 bases from J; junction bases left unmatched: 5. CDR1 SNHLY and CDR2 FYNNEI come from the germline V gene. Written as DNA, the CDR3 is TGTGCCAGCAGCGTCGGGACTAGCGGGACCAATGAGCAGTTCTTC. As protein: CASSVGTSGTNEQFF.

The V call is TRBV7-3, the J call TRBJ2-6, with 12 bases lining up with TRBD1. The CDR3 totals 18 residues. With 4 bases clipped from V and 3 bases from J, the junction kept 7 bases outside the gene matches. Germline-derived CDR1 and CDR2 are SGHTA and FQGTGA. CDR3 bases: TGTGCCAGCAGCTCCGGGACAGGGGGCTTGGGTGGGGCCAACGTCCTGACTTTC. The encoded protein is CASSSGTGGLGGANVLTF.

The V and J genes are TRBV7-9 and TRBJ2-3, with 7 bases matching TRBD2. After removal of 0 bases from V and 4 bases from J, the junction contained 4 bases not matched to a gene. This CDR3 has 15 residues. Germline V gene data show CDR1 as SEHNR and CDR2 as FQNEAQ (reference sequence). CDR3 protein: CASSLAAGVSDTQYF. In nucleotides, the CDR3 is TGTGCCAGCAGCTTAGCGGCGGGAGTGTCAGATACGCAGTATTTT.

V usage is TRBV9 and J usage is TRBJ2-5; no definite D call. CDR3 length: 16 amino acids. Trimming took off 0 bases at V and 0 bases at J, with 12 bases between the two ends. In germline, CDR1 is SGDLS, CDR2 YYNGEE. The CDR3 spells CASSVGRAAYQETQYF. CDR3 DNA: TGTGCCAGCAGCGTAGGGAGAGCTGCGTACCAAGAGACCCAGTACTTC.

This chain uses TRBV28 with TRBJ2-2; D is perhaps TRBD1 (7 bases). The CDR3 consists of 15 residues. Per the germline V gene, CDR1 is MDHEN and CDR2 is SYDVKM. The V end was cut by 5 bases, the J end by 4 bases, with 14 bases between. The CDR3 DNA reads as TGTGCCAGCAGTCCAGGGGGGCCTTCCACCGGGGAGCTGTTTTTT. Its translation is CASSPGGPSTGELFF.

V usage is TRBV10-1 and J usage is TRBJ2-7; 9 bases are shared with TRBD1. The CDR3 extends over 14 amino acids. V lost 9 bases, J lost 5 bases, and 11 bases stayed unmatched. Germline V CDR1 and CDR2: WNHNN, SYGVQD (reference sequence). CDR3 sequence: CASRPGQGVHEQYF. The DNA for the CDR3 is TGCGCCAGTCGCCCGGGACAGGGCGTCCACGAGCAGTACTTC.

This rearrangement joins TRBV11-2 to TRBJ2-1; D possibly corresponds to TRBD1 (5 bases). The CDR3 loop spans 16 amino acids. The V end was cut by 6 bases, the J end by 0 bases, with 15 bases between. Per germline, CDR1 SGHAT and CDR2 FQNNGV. The DNA of the CDR3 is TGTGCCAGCAGACCCTGGGGCGGACGCTCCTACAATGAGCAGTTCTTC. Encoded protein: CASRPWGGRSYNEQFF.

This chain joins TRBV27 and TRBJ2-5, with 7 bases aligning to TRBD2. V shed 3 bases, J shed 4 bases, and the junction held 8 bases outside the gene matches. In germline, CDR1 is MNHEY, CDR2 SMNVEV (reference sequence). The CDR3 extends over 15 amino acids. The chain's CDR3 is CASSFRREGLETQYF. CDR3 coding DNA: TGTGCCAGCAGTTTCCGGAGGGAGGGACTAGAGACCCAGTACTTC.